This T cell receptor beta chain was captured in a study of T cells of healthy individuals (dated by TCRdb to the late 2010s). To note about this clonotype: Its specific antigen is unknown. Qualities for individual bases were not recorded, and no much larger clone is one base off.

Per the germline V gene, SGHRS is the CDR1 and YFSETQ is the CDR2. The V and J ends are trimmed by 1 base and 1 base, leaving 7 bases between them. The CDR3 holds 14 amino acids from the cysteine to the phenylalanine. CDR3 DNA is the only sequence kept; it has 42 bases, read in frame from the first base. The library relied on 5' RACE. Data came from an Illumina MiSeq. TCRdb trimmed the raw reads at Q25, called clones with MiXCR and kept productive beta chains. Every distinct CDR3 protein forms one entry, paired with its most common genes and DNA. The sample has 90,000 to 100,000 distinct CDR3 sequences on record, 17% of them singletons. The ten largest clones take up 6.2% of the sample.

The chain employs TRBV5-1 and TRBJ2-3, with a tentative D call of TRBD1 or TRBD2, each matching 5 bases. The source is a human donor in good health. The nucleotide sequence is given as TGCGCCAGCAGCTTGCAGGGAGGCACAGATACGCAGTATTTT. It codes for CASSLQGGTDTQYF.